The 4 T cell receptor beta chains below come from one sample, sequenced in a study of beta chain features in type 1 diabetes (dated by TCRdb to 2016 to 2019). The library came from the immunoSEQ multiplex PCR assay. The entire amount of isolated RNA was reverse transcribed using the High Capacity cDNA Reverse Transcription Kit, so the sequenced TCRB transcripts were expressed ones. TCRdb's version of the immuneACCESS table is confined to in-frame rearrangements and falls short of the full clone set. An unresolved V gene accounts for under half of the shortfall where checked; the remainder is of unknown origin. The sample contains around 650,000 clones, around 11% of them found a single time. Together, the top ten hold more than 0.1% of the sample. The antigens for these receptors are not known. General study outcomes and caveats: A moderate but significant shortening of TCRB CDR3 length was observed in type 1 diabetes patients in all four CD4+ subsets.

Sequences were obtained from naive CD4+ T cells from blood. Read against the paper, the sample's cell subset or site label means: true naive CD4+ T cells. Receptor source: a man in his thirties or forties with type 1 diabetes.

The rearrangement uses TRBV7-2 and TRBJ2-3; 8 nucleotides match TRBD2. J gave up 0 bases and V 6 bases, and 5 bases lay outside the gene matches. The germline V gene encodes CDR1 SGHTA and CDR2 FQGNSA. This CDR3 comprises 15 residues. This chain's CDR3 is CASSGRGESTDTQYF. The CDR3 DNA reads TGTGCCAGCAGTGGGCGGGGGGAAAGCACAGATACGCAGTATTTT. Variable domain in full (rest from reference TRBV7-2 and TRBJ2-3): GAGVSQSPSNKVTEKGKDVELRCDPISGHTALYWYRQSLGQGLEFLIYFQGNSAPDKSGLPSDRFSAERTGGSVSTLTIQRTQQEDSAVYLCASSGRGESTDTQYFGPGTRLTVL.

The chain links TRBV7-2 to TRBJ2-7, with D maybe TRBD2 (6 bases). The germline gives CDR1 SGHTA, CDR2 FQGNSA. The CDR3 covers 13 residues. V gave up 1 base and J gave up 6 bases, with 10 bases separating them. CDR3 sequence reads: CASSLVIGGEQYF. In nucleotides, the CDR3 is TGTGCCAGCAGCTTAGTTATCGGGGGCGAGCAGTACTTC.

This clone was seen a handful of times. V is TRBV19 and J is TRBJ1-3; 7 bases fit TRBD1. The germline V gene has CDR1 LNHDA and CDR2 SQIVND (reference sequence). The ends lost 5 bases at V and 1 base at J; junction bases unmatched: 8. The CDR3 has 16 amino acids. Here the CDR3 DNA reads TGTGCCAGTAGTGACCACAGGGGTCCATCTGGAAACACCATATATTTT. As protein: CASSDHRGPSGNTIYF. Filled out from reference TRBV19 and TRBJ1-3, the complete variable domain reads DGGITQSPKYLFRKEGQNVTLSCEQNLNHDAMYWYRQDPGQGLRLIYYSQIVNDFQKGDIAEGYSVSREKKESFPLTVTSAQKNPTAFYLCASSDHRGPSGNTIYFGEGSWLTVV.

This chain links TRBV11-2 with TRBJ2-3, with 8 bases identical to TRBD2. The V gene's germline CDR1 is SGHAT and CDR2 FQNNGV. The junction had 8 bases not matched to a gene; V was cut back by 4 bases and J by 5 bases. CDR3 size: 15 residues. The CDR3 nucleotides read TGTGCCAGCAGCTCCGGGACTAGAGGGGGAGATACGCAGTATTTT. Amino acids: CASSSGTRGGDTQYF.